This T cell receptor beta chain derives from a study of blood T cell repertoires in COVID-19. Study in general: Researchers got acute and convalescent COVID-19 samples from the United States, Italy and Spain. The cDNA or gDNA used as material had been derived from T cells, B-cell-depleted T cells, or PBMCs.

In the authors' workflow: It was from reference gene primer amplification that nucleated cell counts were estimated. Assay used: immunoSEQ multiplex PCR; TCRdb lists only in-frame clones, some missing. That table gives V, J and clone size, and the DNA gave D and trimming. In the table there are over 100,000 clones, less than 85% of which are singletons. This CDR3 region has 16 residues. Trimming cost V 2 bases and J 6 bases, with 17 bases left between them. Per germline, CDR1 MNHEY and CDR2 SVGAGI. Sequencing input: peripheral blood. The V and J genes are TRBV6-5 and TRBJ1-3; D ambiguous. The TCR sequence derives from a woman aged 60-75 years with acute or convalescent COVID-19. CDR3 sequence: CASSYRAGRRKNTIYF. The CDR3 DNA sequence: TGTGCCAGCAGTTACCGGGCAGGCAGGAGGAAAAACACCATATATTTT.